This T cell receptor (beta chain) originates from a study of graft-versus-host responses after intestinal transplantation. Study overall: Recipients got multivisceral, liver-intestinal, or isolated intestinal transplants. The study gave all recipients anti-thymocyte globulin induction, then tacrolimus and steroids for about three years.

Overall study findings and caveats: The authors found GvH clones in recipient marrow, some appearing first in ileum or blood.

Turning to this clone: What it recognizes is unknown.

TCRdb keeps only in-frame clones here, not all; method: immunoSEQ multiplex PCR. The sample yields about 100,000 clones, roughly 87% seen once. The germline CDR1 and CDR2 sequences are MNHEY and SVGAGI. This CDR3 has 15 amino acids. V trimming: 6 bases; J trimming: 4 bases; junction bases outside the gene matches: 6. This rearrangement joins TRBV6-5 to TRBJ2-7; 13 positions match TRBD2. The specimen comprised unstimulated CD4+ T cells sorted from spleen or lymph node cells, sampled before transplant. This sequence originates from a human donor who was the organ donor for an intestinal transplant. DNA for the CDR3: TGTGCCAGCAGGCGACTAGCGGGAGGACAATACGAGCAGTACTTC. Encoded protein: CASRRLAGGQYEQYF.